Each of the 2 T cell receptor beta chains below was sequenced from the same sample in a study of cytomegalovirus exposure and HLA in healthy donors (dated by TCRdb to about 2017). The library relied on the immunoSEQ multiplex PCR assay. The multiplex PCR relied on a mix of 60 forward primers for TCR Vbeta segments and 13 reverse primers for TCR Jbeta segments. Imported from immuneACCESS, the table was reduced by TCRdb to in-frame sequences with V and J called. These copies leave out some clones; in studies compared against another copy, an unresolved V gene accounts for under half, and the cause of the remainder is not known. The sample includes 110,000 to 150,000 clones, with roughly 70% observed a single time. The ten largest clones represent more than 6.5% of the sample. The sequencing input was PBMCs. The receptors stem from a man aged 25-40 years in good health and CMV-seronegative.

A note on this clone: Germline is not matched at one junction end, which may reflect a read error. The CDR3 nucleotides read TGTGCCAGCAGAGGGGCCAAGGGCGAAGCCGACTTC. It specifies CASRGAKGEADF. The chain is built from TRBV6-5 and TRBJ2-5; D might be TRBD1 (5 bases). CDR3 length: 12 amino acids. The germline CDR1 and CDR2 sequences are MNHEY and SVGAGI.

This clone was found once. V and J are TRBV5-1 and TRBJ2-1; 7 positions match TRBD2. This CDR3 has 13 residues. The germline CDR1 and CDR2 sequences are SGHRS and YFSETQ. Germline trimming cut 0 bases from V and 10 bases from J; bases unmatched to any gene: 4. CDR3 protein: CASSLGGSPEQFF. CDR3 DNA sequence: TGCGCCAGCAGCTTGGGCGGGAGTCCCGAGCAGTTCTTC.